A selection of T cell receptor beta chains follows, all from one sample in a study of shared clonotypes between healthy human individuals. Clones were sequenced by immunoSEQ multiplex PCR, and TCRdb holds only the in-frame ones, with some missing. Counted here are some 2 million clones, 85% to 95% occurring once; the ten biggest clones make up approximately 1.2%. Sequencing was carried out using naive CD8+ T cells sorted from blood. All receptors derive from a man aged 18 to 30 in good health. Both conserved end residues are part of each CDR3.

>TRBJ2-3|TRBV27
CASTTLRGSTDTQYF
>TRBJ2-7|TRBV7-9
CASSLGGVSYEQYF
>TRBJ1-6|TRBV5-6
CASSEGTGGNSPLHF
>TRBJ2-7|TRBV27
CASSLSRGTGRNEQYF
>TRBJ2-2|TRBV18
CASSPQREFTGELFF
>TRBJ2-5|TRBV19
CASSIARERTQYF
>TRBJ1-5|TRBV6-1
CASTGPGEGRPQHF
>TRBJ2-7|TRBV5-8
CASSPAPGPTHEQYF
>TRBJ1-5|TRBV6-6
CASSSRDSQPQHF
>TRBJ1-1|TRBV30
CAWSSGTAEAFF
>TRBJ2-7|TRBV2
CASSATELDYEQYF
>TRBJ1-1|TRBV10-3
CAISEDGQYTEAFF
>TRBJ2-3|TRBV6-1
CASSERTSGPWDTQYF
>TRBJ2-5|TRBV4-1
CASSQDRTGGETQYF
>TRBJ2-1|TRBV27
CASSLGGLAGVYNEQFF
>TRBJ1-5|TRBV9
CASSEGGHVNQPQHF
>TRBJ2-1|TRBV6-1
CASSERTGVGNEQFF
>TRBJ2-1|TRBV9
CASSYGTSGVGEQFF
>TRBJ1-2|TRBV9
CASSVGSDNYGYTF
>TRBJ2-1|TRBV27
CASSLSGTPYNEQFF
>TRBJ1-1|TRBV4-1
CASSLYGQGTLSTEAFF
>TRBJ2-1|TRBV5-6
CASSLGVAAEQFF
>TRBJ2-2|TRBV15
CATSTTGSTNTGELFF
>TRBJ2-7|TRBV5-1
CASSSGLAGTEAYEQYF
>TRBJ2-5|TRBV9
CASSDGQQETQYF
>TRBJ1-2|TRBV5-1
CASSTRQGARGDTF
>TRBJ2-7|TRBV4-1
CASSQDTTSGSYEQYF
>TRBJ1-6|TRBV5-6
CASSRGTADNSPLHF
>TRBJ1-3|TRBV2
CASSEDGSSGNTIYF
>TRBJ2-7|TRBV5-4
CASSRGDTNYEQYF
>TRBJ2-7|TRBV2
CASSDPGLPPGEQYF